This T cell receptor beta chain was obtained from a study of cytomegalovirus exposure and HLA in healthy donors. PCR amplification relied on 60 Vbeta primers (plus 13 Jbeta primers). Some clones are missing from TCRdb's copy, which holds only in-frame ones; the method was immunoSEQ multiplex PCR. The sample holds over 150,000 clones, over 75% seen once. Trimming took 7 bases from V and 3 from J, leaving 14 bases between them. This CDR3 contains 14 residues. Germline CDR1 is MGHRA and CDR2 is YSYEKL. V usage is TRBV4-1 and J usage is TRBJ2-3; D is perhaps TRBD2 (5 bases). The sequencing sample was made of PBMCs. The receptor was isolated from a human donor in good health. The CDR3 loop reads CASTHPGNTDTQYF. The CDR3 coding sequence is TGCGCCAGCACCCATCCGGGGAATACAGATACGCAGTATTTT.